This T cell receptor (beta chain) is drawn from a study of cytomegalovirus exposure and HLA in healthy donors. Trimming shortened V by 0 bases and J by 9 bases, and 21 bases separated the two germline ends. This CDR3 has 16 residues. Germline CDR1 reads LGHNA; CDR2 reads YNFKEQ. Overall study results and limits: Subsequent analysis showed first-cohort TCR clusters tending to co-occur in approximately 120 validation repertoires. In vitro confirmation showed a few CMV-associated chains to be CMV antigen specific. The study listed around 150 cytomegalovirus-associated TCR beta chains.

Generated by immunoSEQ multiplex PCR, the TCRdb table keeps only in-frame clones and is missing some. The table lists over 100,000 clones, 89% of them singletons. Note on this clone: Antigen unknown.

The TCR originated in a woman between 18 and 29 years old in good health and CMV-seronegative. V is TRBV4-2 and J is TRBJ2-7, with D perhaps TRBD1 (5 bases). Sequenced input: PBMCs. This chain's CDR3 is CASSQEIRTPPLGQYF. In DNA form, the CDR3 reads TGTGCCAGCAGCCAAGAGATTCGGACACCACCGTTGGGGCAGTACTTC.